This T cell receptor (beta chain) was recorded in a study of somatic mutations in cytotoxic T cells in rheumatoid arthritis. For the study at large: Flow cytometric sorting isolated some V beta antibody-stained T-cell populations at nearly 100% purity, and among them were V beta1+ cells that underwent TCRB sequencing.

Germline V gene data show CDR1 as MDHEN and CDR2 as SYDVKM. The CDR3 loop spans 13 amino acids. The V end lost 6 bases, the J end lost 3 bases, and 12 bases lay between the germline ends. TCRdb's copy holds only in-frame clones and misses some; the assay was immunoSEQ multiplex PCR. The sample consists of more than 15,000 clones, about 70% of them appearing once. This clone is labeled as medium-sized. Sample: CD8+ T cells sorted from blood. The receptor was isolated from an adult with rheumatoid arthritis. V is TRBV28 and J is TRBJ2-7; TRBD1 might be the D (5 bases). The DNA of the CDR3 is TGTGCCAGCAGGGTCGTTCAGGGCTACGAGCAGTACTTC. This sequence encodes CASRVVQGYEQYF.